The rows below give T cell receptor beta chains drawn from one sample of a study of T-cell reconstitution after alpha-beta-depleted transplantation in children. Via MiXCR, TCRdb re-called the PCR reads, giving one row per CDR3 protein. The data hold roughly 610,000 distinct CDR3 sequences, with more than 9% observed a single time. This specimen was PBMCs from the stem cell graft donor, taken from the stem cell graft. These receptors came from a human donor who donated a stem cell graft to a child with acute myeloid leukemia. CDR3s include the opening cysteine and the closing phenylalanine or tryptophan. Each record gives: V gene, J gene, clone size, D gene, CDR3 DNA, CDR3 protein. D genes are given only for firm matches. Some rows mark clone size as missing; the rest say once, few, many or name a class of expanded clone.

v_call: TRBV12-5
j_call: TRBJ2-7
clone_size: -
d_call: -
cdr3_nt: TGTGCTAGTGGTTTGGTATCGATGGGACAATTCTCCTACGAGCAGTACTTC
cdr3_aa: CASGLVSMGQFSYEQYF

v_call: TRBV6-2/TRBV6-3
j_call: TRBJ2-7
clone_size: few
d_call: -
cdr3_nt: TGTGCCAGCAGTTACGCCGCAGGTTCCTACGAGCAGTACTTC
cdr3_aa: CASSYAAGSYEQYF

v_call: TRBV9
j_call: TRBJ2-3
clone_size: many
d_call: -
cdr3_nt: TGTGCCAGCAGCGTGTCTAGCGCCATCACAGATACGCAGTATTTT
cdr3_aa: CASSVSSAITDTQYF

v_call: TRBV20-1
j_call: TRBJ2-1
clone_size: many
d_call: TRBD2
cdr3_nt: TGCAGTGCTAGAGAGGTAGCGGGAGGGCCGGGTGAGCAGTTCTTC
cdr3_aa: CSAREVAGGPGEQFF

v_call: TRBV11-2
j_call: TRBJ2-1
clone_size: -
d_call: -
cdr3_nt: TGTGCCAGCCGAAGCGGGTCCTACAATGAGCAGTTCTTC
cdr3_aa: CASRSGSYNEQFF

v_call: TRBV20-1
j_call: TRBJ2-7
clone_size: -
d_call: TRBD2
cdr3_nt: TGCAGTGCTAGAGACCGAGGGGGACTAGCATACGAGCAGTACTTC
cdr3_aa: CSARDRGGLAYEQYF

v_call: TRBV7-3
j_call: TRBJ2-2
clone_size: -
d_call: -
cdr3_nt: TGTGCCAGCAGCAGGGTTGGGTCGAACACCGGGGAGCTGTTTTTT
cdr3_aa: CASSRVGSNTGELFF

v_call: TRBV4-3
j_call: TRBJ2-3
clone_size: many
d_call: TRBD1
cdr3_nt: TGCGCCAGCAGCCAAGGGGCCAGGGGGCCCTTAGATACGCAGTATTTT
cdr3_aa: CASSQGARGPLDTQYF

v_call: TRBV7-9
j_call: TRBJ2-7
clone_size: few
d_call: -
cdr3_nt: TGTGCCAGCAGCTTCCGAGACCTTGACTACGAGCAGTACTTC
cdr3_aa: CASSFRDLDYEQYF

v_call: TRBV4-3
j_call: TRBJ2-1
clone_size: -
d_call: -
cdr3_nt: TGCGCCAGCAGCCAAGGGGGAGGTAACAATGAGCAGTTCTTC
cdr3_aa: CASSQGGGNNEQFF

v_call: TRBV7-9
j_call: TRBJ2-1
clone_size: many
d_call: -
cdr3_nt: TGTGCCAGCAGCTTAGCGGCGGGCAGTCCGAATGAGCAGTTCTTC
cdr3_aa: CASSLAAGSPNEQFF

v_call: TRBV12-3/TRBV12-4
j_call: TRBJ2-5
clone_size: few
d_call: TRBD2
cdr3_nt: TGTGCCAGCAGTTTAGGCGGGAGGGCCTTAAGGGAGACCCAGTACTTC
cdr3_aa: CASSLGGRALRETQYF

v_call: TRBV20-1
j_call: TRBJ2-1
clone_size: many
d_call: -
cdr3_nt: TGCAGTGCTAGGGGACTGACCAATGAGCAGTTCTTC
cdr3_aa: CSARGLTNEQFF

v_call: TRBV5-1
j_call: TRBJ2-2
clone_size: -
d_call: -
cdr3_nt: TGCGCCAGCAGCCCTGGGGGGGCCAGGGACACCGGGGAGCTGTTTTTT
cdr3_aa: CASSPGGARDTGELFF

v_call: TRBV7-8
j_call: TRBJ1-5
clone_size: -
d_call: -
cdr3_nt: TGTGCCAGCAGCTCAGAGCGGGGCGGGGTCGGTCAGCCCCAGCATTTT
cdr3_aa: CASSSERGGVGQPQHF

v_call: TRBV12-5
j_call: TRBJ1-3
clone_size: -
d_call: -
cdr3_nt: TGTGCTAGTGGTTTACAGTCGGGAAACACCATATATTTT
cdr3_aa: CASGLQSGNTIYF

v_call: TRBV28
j_call: TRBJ2-5
clone_size: many
d_call: TRBD1
cdr3_nt: TGTGCCAGCAGTTTAGGGACAGGGCGGGGAGAAGAGACCCAGTACTTC
cdr3_aa: CASSLGTGRGEETQYF

v_call: TRBV9
j_call: TRBJ2-1
clone_size: -
d_call: -
cdr3_nt: TGTGCCAGCAGCGTATCACGGGGGAATGAGCAGTTCTTC
cdr3_aa: CASSVSRGNEQFF

v_call: TRBV27
j_call: TRBJ2-7
clone_size: -
d_call: -
cdr3_nt: TGTGCCAGCAGTTTATCCCCAGGGGATGTTTCCTACGAGCAGTACTTC
cdr3_aa: CASSLSPGDVSYEQYF

v_call: TRBV27
j_call: TRBJ1-6
clone_size: few
d_call: -
cdr3_nt: TGTGCCACCCGGTTTGAGAGGAGCTCCTATAATTCACCCCTCCACTTT
cdr3_aa: CATRFERSSYNSPLHF

v_call: TRBV6-1
j_call: TRBJ2-2
clone_size: many
d_call: TRBD2
cdr3_nt: TGTGCCAGCATTGGACTAGTGCCGAACACCGGGGAGCTGTTTTTT
cdr3_aa: CASIGLVPNTGELFF

v_call: TRBV10-2
j_call: TRBJ2-3
clone_size: -
d_call: -
cdr3_nt: TGCGCCAGCAGTGAGGGGAGGCGGGGTAGCACAGATACGCAGTATTTT
cdr3_aa: CASSEGRRGSTDTQYF

v_call: TRBV6-5
j_call: TRBJ1-1
clone_size: many
d_call: TRBD1
cdr3_nt: TGTGCCAGCAGTTACTCTTCGTCGCGACAGGGGTCAACTGAAGCTTTCTTT
cdr3_aa: CASSYSSSRQGSTEAFF

v_call: TRBV27
j_call: TRBJ2-6
clone_size: -
d_call: -
cdr3_nt: TGTGCCAGCAGTTTAGTGGCCCCCACCGTCTATCCTGGGGCCAACGTCCTGACTTTC
cdr3_aa: CASSLVAPTVYPGANVLTF

v_call: TRBV7-9
j_call: TRBJ2-3
clone_size: few
d_call: -
cdr3_nt: TGTGCCAGCACGGATGGCCCTCGCACAGATACGCAGTATTTT
cdr3_aa: CASTDGPRTDTQYF

v_call: TRBV28
j_call: TRBJ2-5
clone_size: -
d_call: -
cdr3_nt: TGTGCCAGCAGTTTAGGCGGGACTCTCGGGACCCAGTACTTC
cdr3_aa: CASSLGGTLGTQYF

v_call: TRBV11-1
j_call: TRBJ2-1
clone_size: -
d_call: TRBD2
cdr3_nt: TGTGCCAGCAGCCCGGGCGGGTGGCTAGCGGGCTCCTACAATGAGCAGTTCTTC
cdr3_aa: CASSPGGWLAGSYNEQFF

v_call: TRBV18
j_call: TRBJ2-7
clone_size: -
d_call: -
cdr3_nt: TGTGCCAGCTCACCTCGAACAGGGTTTGGCGAGCAGTACTTC
cdr3_aa: CASSPRTGFGEQYF

v_call: TRBV7-9
j_call: TRBJ2-5
clone_size: -
d_call: -
cdr3_nt: TGTGCCAGCAGCTACGCACGGACATTTAGCCAAGAGACCCAGTACTTC
cdr3_aa: CASSYARTFSQETQYF

v_call: TRBV29-1
j_call: TRBJ1-5
clone_size: few
d_call: -
cdr3_nt: TGCAGCGTCAGACAGGCCAATCAGCCCCAGCATTTT
cdr3_aa: CSVRQANQPQHF

v_call: TRBV7-2
j_call: TRBJ2-1
clone_size: few
d_call: TRBD2
cdr3_nt: TGTGCCAGCAGCTTACAGCGGGAGAAGAATGAGCAGTTCTTC
cdr3_aa: CASSLQREKNEQFF